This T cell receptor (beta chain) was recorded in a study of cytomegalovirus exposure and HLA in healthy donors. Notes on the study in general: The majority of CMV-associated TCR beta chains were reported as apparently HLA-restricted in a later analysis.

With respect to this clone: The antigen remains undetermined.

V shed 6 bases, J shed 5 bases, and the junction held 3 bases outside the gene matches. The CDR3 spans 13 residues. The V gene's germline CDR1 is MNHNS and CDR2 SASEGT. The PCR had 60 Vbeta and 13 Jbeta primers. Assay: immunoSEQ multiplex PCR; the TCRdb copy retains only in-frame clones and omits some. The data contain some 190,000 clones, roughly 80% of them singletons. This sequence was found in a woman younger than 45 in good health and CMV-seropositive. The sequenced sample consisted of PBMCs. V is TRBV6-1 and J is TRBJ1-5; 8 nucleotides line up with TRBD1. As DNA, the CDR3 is TGTGCCAGCAGAGGACAGGGCGATCAGCCCCAGCATTTT. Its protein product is CASRGQGDQPQHF.